This TCR beta chain derives from a study of cytomegalovirus exposure and HLA in healthy donors. Study outcomes and limitations: The classifier was said to identify cytomegalovirus status with high specificity and sensitivity. Most TCR sequences showed up rarely, but some public TCRs showed up in many donors. Researchers reported from a later analysis that most CMV-associated TCR beta chains appeared HLA-restricted.

PCR employed 60 Vbeta and 13 Jbeta primers. TCRdb's copy holds only in-frame clones and misses some; the assay was immunoSEQ multiplex PCR. The sample has 150,000 to 200,000 clones, about 77% seen once. As regards this clone: Its antigen is unidentified.

Germline V CDR1 and CDR2: SGHTA, FQGNSA. The CDR3 spans 13 residues. The germline V and J ends were trimmed by 5 bases and 1 base, with 9 bases remaining between them. At the time of sampling, donors were nominally healthy, though unrecorded immune exposures were likely. The chain employs TRBV7-2 and TRBJ2-7; D not resolved. The receptor was isolated from a woman between 45 and 65 years old in good health and CMV-seronegative. The source material was PBMCs. Written as DNA, the CDR3 is TGTGCCAGCAGCCCCGTCTCTTCCTACGAGCAGTACTTC. This translates into CASSPVSSYEQYF.